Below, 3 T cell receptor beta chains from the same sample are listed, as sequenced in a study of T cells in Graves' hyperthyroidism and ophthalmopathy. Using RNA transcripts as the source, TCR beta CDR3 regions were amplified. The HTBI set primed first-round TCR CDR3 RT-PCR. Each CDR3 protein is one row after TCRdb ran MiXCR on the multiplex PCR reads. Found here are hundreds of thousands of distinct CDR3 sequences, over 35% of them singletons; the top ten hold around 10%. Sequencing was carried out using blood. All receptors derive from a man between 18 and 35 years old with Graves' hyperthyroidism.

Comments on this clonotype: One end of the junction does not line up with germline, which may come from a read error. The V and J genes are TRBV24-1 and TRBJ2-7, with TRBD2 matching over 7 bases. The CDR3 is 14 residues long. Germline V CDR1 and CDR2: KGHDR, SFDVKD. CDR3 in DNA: TGTGCCAGCAGTGGGACTACCCGAAACTACGAGCAGTACTTC. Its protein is CASSGTTRNYEQYF.

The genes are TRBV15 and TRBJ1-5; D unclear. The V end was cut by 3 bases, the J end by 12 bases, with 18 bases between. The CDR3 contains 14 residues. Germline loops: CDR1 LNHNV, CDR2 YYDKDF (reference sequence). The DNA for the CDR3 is TGTGCCACCAGCAGGGGTTTTGGGTCCCGGATCCAGCATTTT. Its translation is CATSRGFGSRIQHF.

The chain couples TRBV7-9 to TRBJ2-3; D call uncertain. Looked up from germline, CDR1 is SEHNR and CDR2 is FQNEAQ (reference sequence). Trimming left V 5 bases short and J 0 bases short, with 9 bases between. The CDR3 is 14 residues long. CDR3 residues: CASSQLHSTDTQYF. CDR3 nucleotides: TGTGCCAGCAGCCAACTCCATAGCACAGATACGCAGTATTTT.